These 22 T cell receptor beta chains originate from one sample sequenced in a study of response to subunit inactivated influenza vaccine. TCRdb processed the RT-PCR reads anew with MiXCR; each CDR3 protein has one entry. This sample has a few hundred thousand distinct CDR3 sequences, with roughly 15% found just once. The source was PBMCs from blood, collected roughly 13 days after vaccination. The receptors come from a middle-aged man who received an inactivated influenza vaccine.

This clonotype turned up a few times. The genes are TRBV12-3 or TRBV12-4 and TRBJ1-2; D might be TRBD1 (5 bases). Trimming pared 3 bases from V and 6 bases from J, leaving 11 bases between. This CDR3 is 13 amino acids long. The CDR3 protein is CASSFQGGHGYTF. CDR3 nucleotides: TGTGCCAGCAGTTTTCAGGGCGGCCATGGCTACACCTTC.

This clonotype has more than one count but fewer than ten. The CDR3 loop is CASRIRGDLVGEQYF. The CDR3 nucleotides are TGTGCCAGCAGGATACGAGGGGATTTAGTGGGCGAGCAGTACTTC. The V gene is TRBV6-1, the J gene TRBJ2-7, with D tentatively TRBD1 or TRBD2 (5 bases each). Germline CDR1 reads MNHNS; CDR2 reads SASEGT. V was trimmed by 6 bases and J by 6 bases, leaving 21 bases between them. The CDR3 is 15 amino acids.

This clonotype has just a few counts. The V and J genes are TRBV20-1 and TRBJ1-5; D gene uncertain. Deletions cut 6 bases from V and 7 bases from J, with 13 bases between. Germline CDR1 and CDR2: DFQATT and SNEGSKA (reference sequence). The CDR3 is 12 amino acids. CDR3 nucleotide sequence: TGCAGTGCAAGTCAAGTCGGACAGCCCCAGCATTTT. Translated, it gives CSASQVGQPQHF.

The rearrangement joins TRBV6-2 or TRBV6-3 to TRBJ2-2; tentatively, D is TRBD2 (6 bases). Germline V gene data show CDR1 as MNHEY and CDR2 as SVGEGT. V was trimmed by 6 bases and J by 2 bases, leaving 13 bases between them. This CDR3 region has 15 residues. The CDR3 region is CASSPLGGNTGELFF. CDR3 sequence (DNA): TGTGCCAGCAGCCCACTGGGGGGAAACACCGGGGAGCTGTTTTTT.

The CDR3 is CASSPSFHRVTDTQYF. The DNA for the CDR3 is TGTGCCAGCAGCCCCTCTTTCCACAGGGTCACAGATACGCAGTATTTT. V and J are TRBV4-2 and TRBJ2-3; a weak D match, TRBD1 (6 bases). The CDR3 consists of 16 residues. V was pared by 4 bases and J by 2 bases, with 16 bases between. Germline CDR1 and CDR2: LGHNA and YNFKEQ.

This clonotype was seen more than once but under ten times. The V and J genes are TRBV20-1 and TRBJ2-7; TRBD2 matches at 14 bases. The CDR3 loop spans 14 amino acids. Losses at the gene ends were 6 bases for V and 4 bases for J; bases not matched to a gene: 5. Looked up from germline, CDR1 is DFQATT and CDR2 is SNEGSKA (reference sequence). In nucleotides, the CDR3 is TGCAGTGCGAGGACTAGCGGGAGGAAATACGAGCAGTACTTC. It yields the protein CSARTSGRKYEQYF.

In its sample, this clonotype was seen many times. V is TRBV4-2 and J is TRBJ2-5, with a possible D match to TRBD1 (6 bases). Germline V CDR1 and CDR2: LGHNA, YNFKEQ. V was cut by 4 bases and J by 1 base, with 10 bases left in between. The CDR3 runs 14 residues. CDR3 DNA sequence: TGTGCCAGCAGCCCTGGACAGATCCAAGAGACCCAGTACTTC. This encodes CASSPGQIQETQYF.

This clonotype was detected a few times. V is TRBV6-5 and J is TRBJ2-5, with D maybe TRBD2 (6 bases). Per the germline V gene, CDR1 is MNHEY and CDR2 is SVGAGI. The CDR3 contains 12 residues. V lost 7 bases to trimming and J lost 2 bases, with 8 bases between them. CDR3 nucleotide sequence: TGTGCCAGCACTGGGGGGCAAGAGACCCAGTACTTC. Residues: CASTGGQETQYF.

The rearrangement joins TRBV18 to TRBJ2-7; a weak D match, TRBD2 (6 bases). The CDR3 consists of 14 residues. Germline lookup yields CDR1 KGHSH and CDR2 LQKENI. The V end lost 8 bases, the J end lost 0 bases, and 14 bases lay between the germline ends. The CDR3 region has the DNA TGTGCCAGCAAACCCGACGGGAGCTCCTACGAGCAGTACTTC. Its protein is CASKPDGSSYEQYF.

This sequence joins TRBV25-1 and TRBJ2-5; TRBD1 might be the D (6 bases). This CDR3 spans 14 amino acids. Trimming removed 3 bases at V and 5 bases at J, with 13 bases between. Per germline, CDR1 MGHDK and CDR2 SYGVNS. The DNA of the CDR3 is TGTGCCAGCAGTGATCAAACAGGGTACGAGACCCAGTACTTC. Translation: CASSDQTGYETQYF.

This clonotype was observed many times. The chain combines TRBV12-3 or TRBV12-4 with TRBJ2-1; TRBD2 matches at 16 bases. The length of the CDR3 is 19 residues. V lost 7 bases and J lost 2; bases outside the gene matches: 11. In DNA, the CDR3 is TGTGCCAGCATTCACGGGACTAGCGGGAGGGCCCAAGCCTACAATGAGCAGTTCTTC. It is translated as CASIHGTSGRAQAYNEQFF.

This rearrangement joins TRBV6-1 to TRBJ1-5, with D unclear. CDR1 MNHNS and CDR2 SASEGT come from the germline V gene. The CDR3 has 14 residues. V lost 7 bases and J 2 bases, leaving 12 bases between the germline ends. CDR3 sequence: CASNEGNGNQPQHF. The CDR3 DNA follows: TGTGCCAGCAACGAAGGTAACGGCAATCAGCCCCAGCATTTT.

The rearrangement links TRBV15 to TRBJ2-3; D might be TRBD1 or TRBD2, each matching 6 bases. CDR3 length: 17 residues. Germline lookup yields CDR1 LNHNV and CDR2 YYDKDF (reference sequence). V was shortened by 0 bases and J by 4 bases, with 17 bases between the two germline ends. CDR3 sequence: CATSRDLGGPGADTQYF. As DNA, the CDR3 is TGTGCCACCAGCAGAGATCTAGGGGGACCGGGGGCAGATACGCAGTATTTT.

The chain couples TRBV4-2 to TRBJ2-3; a weak D match, TRBD2 (6 bases). The V gene's germline CDR1 is LGHNA and CDR2 YNFKEQ. Trimming removed 3 bases from V and 1 base from J, with 11 bases in between. CDR3 length: 15 amino acids. In nucleotides, the CDR3 is TGTGCCAGCAGCCAGACGACGGGGGGCACAGATACGCAGTATTTT. It yields the protein CASSQTTGGTDTQYF.

This clonotype has a handful of counts. V gene TRBV24-1 combines with J gene TRBJ1-6; no definite D call. Germline V gene data show CDR1 as KGHDR and CDR2 as SFDVKD. Trimming removed 5 bases at V and 5 bases at J, with 9 bases between. CDR3 length: 14 amino acids. The CDR3 spells CATSGGSDNSPLHF. As DNA, the CDR3 is TGTGCCACCAGTGGAGGGTCAGATAATTCACCCCTCCACTTT.

This sequence joins TRBV3-1 and TRBJ2-5, with D perhaps matching TRBD2 (5 bases). Germline loops: CDR1 LGHDT, CDR2 YNNKEL (reference sequence). The CDR3 runs to 15 residues. V was cut by 1 base and J by 7 bases, with 16 bases left in between. DNA for the CDR3: TGTGCCAGCAGCCAAGGTTTTAGGGAGCTCAGGACCCAGTACTTC. Amino acid sequence: CASSQGFRELRTQYF.

This clonotype was seen a handful of times. V usage is TRBV9 and J usage is TRBJ2-5; 9 bases agree with TRBD2. CDR3 length: 14 amino acids. With V trimmed by 2 bases and J by 5 bases, 4 bases remained unmatched. Germline CDR1 and CDR2: SGDLS and YYNGEE. This chain's CDR3 is CASSVGLAGETQYF. Here the CDR3 DNA reads TGTGCCAGCAGCGTTGGGCTAGCGGGGGAGACCCAGTACTTC.

This clonotype turned up a few times. V gene TRBV7-9 combines with J gene TRBJ2-1, with D possibly being TRBD2 (5 bases). This CDR3 contains 15 residues. V was clipped by 2 bases and J by 9 bases, with 17 bases between them. In germline, CDR1 is SEHNR, CDR2 FQNEAQ (reference sequence). In DNA form, the CDR3 reads TGTGCCAGCAGCTTAAATTACGGGGAATGGGGTGAGCAGTTCTTC. Its protein product is CASSLNYGEWGEQFF.

The chain joins TRBV7-2 to TRBJ2-7; D may be TRBD1 (5 bases). V was cut by 6 bases and J by 2 bases, with 20 bases left in between. Germline V CDR1 and CDR2: SGHTA, FQGNSA. The CDR3 has 16 amino acids. In DNA form, the CDR3 reads TGTGCCAGCAGACTCGTGGGGCCACCCAGCCCCTACGAGCAGTACTTC. Translation: CASRLVGPPSPYEQYF.

The genes are TRBV12-3 or TRBV12-4 and TRBJ1-5; D gene ambiguous. The V and J ends lost 2 bases and 3 bases respectively, with 11 bases between them. This CDR3 contains 15 residues. The CDR3 DNA follows: TGTGCCAGCAGTTTACGCGCGGATACCAATCAGCCCCAGCATTTT. Its translation is CASSLRADTNQPQHF.

This clonotype has a count of ten or more. The genes are TRBV29-1 and TRBJ2-5; possible D gene TRBD1, 5 bases. The CDR3 runs 13 residues. Trimming shortened V by 4 bases and J by 5 bases, and 14 bases separated the two germline ends. Germline V gene sequence: CDR1 SQVTM, CDR2 ANQGSEA. DNA of the CDR3: TGCAGCGTTGGGCCAGGGTCCCCGGAGACCCAGTACTTC. Its protein is CSVGPGSPETQYF.

This clonotype was detected many times. The chain carries TRBV2 and TRBJ2-5; maybe TRBD2 (6 bases). Trimming removed 7 bases from V and 7 bases from J, with 13 bases in between. The CDR3 has 12 amino acids. Germline V CDR1 and CDR2: SNHLY, FYNNEI. The CDR3 nucleotides read TGTGCCAGCAACACCGGGAGTGGGACCCAGTACTTC. It translates to CASNTGSGTQYF.